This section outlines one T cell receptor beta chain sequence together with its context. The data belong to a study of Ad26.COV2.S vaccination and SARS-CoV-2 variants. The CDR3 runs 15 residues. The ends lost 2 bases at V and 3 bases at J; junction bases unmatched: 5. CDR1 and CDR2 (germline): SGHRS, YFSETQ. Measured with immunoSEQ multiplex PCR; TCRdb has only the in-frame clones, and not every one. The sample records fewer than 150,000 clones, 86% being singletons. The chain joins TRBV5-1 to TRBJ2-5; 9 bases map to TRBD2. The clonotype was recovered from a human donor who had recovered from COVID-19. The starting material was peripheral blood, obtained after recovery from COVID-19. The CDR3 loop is CASSFSSGGEETQYF. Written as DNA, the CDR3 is TGCGCCAGCAGCTTTAGTAGCGGGGGAGAAGAGACCCAGTACTTC.